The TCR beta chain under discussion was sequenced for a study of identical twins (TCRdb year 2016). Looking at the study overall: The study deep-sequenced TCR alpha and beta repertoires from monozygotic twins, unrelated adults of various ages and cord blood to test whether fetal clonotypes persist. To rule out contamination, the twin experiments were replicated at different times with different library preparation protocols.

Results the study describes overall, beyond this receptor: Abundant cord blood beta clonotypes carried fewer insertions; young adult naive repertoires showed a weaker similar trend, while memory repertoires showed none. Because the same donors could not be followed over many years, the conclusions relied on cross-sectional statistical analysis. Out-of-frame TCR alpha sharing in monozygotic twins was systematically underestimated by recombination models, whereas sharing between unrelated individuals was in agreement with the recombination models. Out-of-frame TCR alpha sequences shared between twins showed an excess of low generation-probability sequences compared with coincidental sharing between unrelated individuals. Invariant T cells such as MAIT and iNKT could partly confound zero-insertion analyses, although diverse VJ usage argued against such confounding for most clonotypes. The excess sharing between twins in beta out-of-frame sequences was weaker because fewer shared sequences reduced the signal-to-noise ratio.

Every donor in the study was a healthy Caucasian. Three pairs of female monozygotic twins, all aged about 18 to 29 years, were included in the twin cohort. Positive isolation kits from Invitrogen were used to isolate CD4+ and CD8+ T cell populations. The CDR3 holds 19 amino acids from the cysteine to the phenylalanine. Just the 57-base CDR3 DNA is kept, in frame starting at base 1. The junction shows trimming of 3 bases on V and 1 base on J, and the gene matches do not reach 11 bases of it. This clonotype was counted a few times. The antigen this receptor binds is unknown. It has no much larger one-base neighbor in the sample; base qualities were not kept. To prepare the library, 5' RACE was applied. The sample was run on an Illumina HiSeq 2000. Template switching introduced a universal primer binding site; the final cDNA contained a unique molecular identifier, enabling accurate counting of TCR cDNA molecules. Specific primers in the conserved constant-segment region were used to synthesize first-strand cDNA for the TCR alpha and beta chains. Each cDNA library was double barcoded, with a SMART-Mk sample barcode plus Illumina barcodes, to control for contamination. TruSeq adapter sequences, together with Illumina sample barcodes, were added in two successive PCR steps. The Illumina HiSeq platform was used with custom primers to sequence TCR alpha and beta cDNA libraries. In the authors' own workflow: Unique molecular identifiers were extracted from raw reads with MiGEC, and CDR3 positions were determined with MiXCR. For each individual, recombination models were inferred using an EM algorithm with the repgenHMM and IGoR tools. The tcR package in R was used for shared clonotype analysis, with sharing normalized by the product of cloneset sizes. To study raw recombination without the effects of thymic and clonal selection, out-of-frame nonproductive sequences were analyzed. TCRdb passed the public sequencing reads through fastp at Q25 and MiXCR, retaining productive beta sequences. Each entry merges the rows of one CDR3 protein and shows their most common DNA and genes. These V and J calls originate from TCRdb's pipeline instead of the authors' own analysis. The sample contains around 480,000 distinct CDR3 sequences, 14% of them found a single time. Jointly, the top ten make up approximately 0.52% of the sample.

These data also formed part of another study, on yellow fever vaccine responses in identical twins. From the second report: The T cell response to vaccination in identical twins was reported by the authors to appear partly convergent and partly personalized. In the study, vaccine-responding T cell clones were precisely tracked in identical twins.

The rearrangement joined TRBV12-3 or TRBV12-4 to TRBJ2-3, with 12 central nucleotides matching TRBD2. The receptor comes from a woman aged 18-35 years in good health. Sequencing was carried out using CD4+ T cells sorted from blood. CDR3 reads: CASSFGLAGGIKRTDTQYF. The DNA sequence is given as TGTGCCAGCAGTTTCGGTCTAGCGGGAGGGATAAAGCGCACAGATACGCAGTATTTT.